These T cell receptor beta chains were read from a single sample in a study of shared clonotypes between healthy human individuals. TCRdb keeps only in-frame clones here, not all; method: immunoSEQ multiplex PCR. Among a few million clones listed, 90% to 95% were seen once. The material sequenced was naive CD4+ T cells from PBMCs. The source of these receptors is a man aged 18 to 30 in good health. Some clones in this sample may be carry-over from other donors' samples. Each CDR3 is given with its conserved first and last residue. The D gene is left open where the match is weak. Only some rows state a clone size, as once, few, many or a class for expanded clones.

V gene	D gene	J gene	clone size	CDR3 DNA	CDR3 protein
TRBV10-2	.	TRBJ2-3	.	TGCGCCAGCGCAGATAGAAGTCTGAGCACAGATACGCAGTATTTT	CASADRSLSTDTQYF
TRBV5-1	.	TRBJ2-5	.	TGCGCCAGCAGCAGTGGGGCCGATTCGCTAGGGCACTTC	CASSSGADSLGHF
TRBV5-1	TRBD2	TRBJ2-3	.	TGCGCCAGCACCCTTATGCCGACTAGCGGGAGAACCGAAAAGCAGTATTTT	CASTLMPTSGRTEKQYF
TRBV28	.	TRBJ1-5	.	TGTGCCAGCAGTTTTTTTTCAGGGGACAACAAGCCCCAGCATTTT	CASSFFSGDNKPQHF
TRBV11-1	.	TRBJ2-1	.	TGTGCCAGCAGCTTTGAATCCCAGAATGAGCAGTTCTTC	CASSFESQNEQFF
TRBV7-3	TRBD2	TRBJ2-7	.	TGTGCCAGCAGCTTAGGCATAGCGGGAGCCCACGAGCAGTACTTC	CASSLGIAGAHEQYF
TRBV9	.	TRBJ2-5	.	TGTGCCAGCAGCGTATCTGGGAACCAAGAGACCCAGTACTTC	CASSVSGNQETQYF
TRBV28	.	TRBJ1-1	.	TGTGCCAGCAGTTTAGGTCCCCGGGGAGGGACTGAAGCTTTCTTT	CASSLGPRGGTEAFF
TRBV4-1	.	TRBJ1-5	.	TGCGCCAGCAGCCAGGAGATGGCAGCCTCAGGGGCTCAGCCCCAGCATTTT	CASSQEMAASGAQPQHF
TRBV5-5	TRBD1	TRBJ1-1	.	TGTGCCAGCAGCCGGACAGGTGGGAGAGACACTGAAGCTTTCTTT	CASSRTGGRDTEAFF
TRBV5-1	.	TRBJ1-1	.	TGCGCCAGCAGCCCAACATTCGACAGTTATGACACTGAAGCTTTCTTT	CASSPTFDSYDTEAFF
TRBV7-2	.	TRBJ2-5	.	TGTGCCAGCAGCTTAGGGGGACGGGTGCAAGAGACCCAGTACTTC	CASSLGGRVQETQYF
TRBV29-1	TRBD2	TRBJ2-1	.	TGCAGCGTTGGGACTAGCGGAACCTACAATGAGCAGTTCTTC	CSVGTSGTYNEQFF
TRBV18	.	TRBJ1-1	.	TGTGCCAGCTCCCTGGGGGTGAACACTGAAGCTTTCTTT	CASSLGVNTEAFF
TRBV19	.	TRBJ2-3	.	TGTGCCAGTAGTACAGGGCTCACAGATACGCAGTATTTT	CASSTGLTDTQYF
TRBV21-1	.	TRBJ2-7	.	TGTGCCAGCAGCAACCCCCGGACTAGCGGGTGCGACGAGCAGTACTTC	CASSNPRTSGCDEQYF
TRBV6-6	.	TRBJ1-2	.	TGTGCCAGCAGTTACTCGCTGGGGGCGACTAACTATGGCTACACCTTC	CASSYSLGATNYGYTF
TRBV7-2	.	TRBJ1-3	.	TGTGCCAGCAGCTTAGGGGAGGGCTGGGCTGGAAACACCATATATTTT	CASSLGEGWAGNTIYF
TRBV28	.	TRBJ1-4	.	TGTGCCACCTGTAGAGGTACTAATGAAAAACTGTTTTTT	CATCRGTNEKLFF
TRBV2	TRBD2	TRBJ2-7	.	TGTGCCAGCGCCGCACGACTAGCGGGGGTCGAGCAGTACTTC	CASAARLAGVEQYF
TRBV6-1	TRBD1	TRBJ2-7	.	TGTGCCAGCAGTGAAGCGGACAGGGGCTCCTACGAGCAGTACTTC	CASSEADRGSYEQYF
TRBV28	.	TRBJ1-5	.	TGTGCCAGCGCTGGGTTTCTCAATCAGCCCCAGCATTTT	CASAGFLNQPQHF
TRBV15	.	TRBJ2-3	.	TGTGCCACCAGAGGGGGGGGCGGACGCACAGATACGCAGTATTTT	CATRGGGGRTDTQYF
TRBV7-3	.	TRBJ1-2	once	TGTGCCAGCAGCCGGATCGGGGGGCATAGCTACACCTTC	CASSRIGGHSYTF
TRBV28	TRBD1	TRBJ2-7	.	TGTGCCACCGTCGACAGGGGATTCGACGAGCAGTACTTC	CATVDRGFDEQYF
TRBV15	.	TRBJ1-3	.	TGTGCCACCAGCAGAGAGTTGGCGGGAAGAAGGGCCGGAAACACCATATATTTT	CATSRELAGRRAGNTIYF
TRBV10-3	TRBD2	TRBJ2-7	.	TGTGCCATCAGTGATATAGCGGGCGGACTCTACGAGCAGTACTTC	CAISDIAGGLYEQYF
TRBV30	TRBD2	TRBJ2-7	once	TGTGCCTGGAGTGTACTAACTAGCGGGTTAGGGCAGTACTTC	CAWSVLTSGLGQYF
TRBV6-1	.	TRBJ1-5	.	TGTGCCAGCAGTGAACTGAGGGGCAGGGCCAATCAGCCCCAGCATTTT	CASSELRGRANQPQHF
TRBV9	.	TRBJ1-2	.	TGTGCCAGCAGCGTAGCGGAGGTGAGCTATGGCTACACCTTC	CASSVAEVSYGYTF
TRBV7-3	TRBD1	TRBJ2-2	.	TGTGCCAGCAGCCCGGGGACAGGGAGAACGAACACCGGGGAGCTGTTTTTT	CASSPGTGRTNTGELFF
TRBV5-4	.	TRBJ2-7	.	TGTGCCAGCAGCGGCACCCCGGGCCGTCGCTACGAGCAGTACTTC	CASSGTPGRRYEQYF
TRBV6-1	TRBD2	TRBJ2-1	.	TGTGCCAGCAGGCGAACTAGCGGTAACAATGAGCAGTTCTTC	CASRRTSGNNEQFF
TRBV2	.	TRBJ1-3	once	TGTGCCAGCAATCCCCTCTCTGGAAACACCATATATTTT	CASNPLSGNTIYF
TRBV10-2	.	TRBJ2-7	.	TGCGCCAGCAGTGAGAGGGACGCCTACGAGCAGTACTTC	CASSERDAYEQYF
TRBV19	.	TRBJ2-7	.	TGTGCCAGTAGTATAAGGCCAGGAGGCTCCTACGAGCAGTACTTC	CASSIRPGGSYEQYF
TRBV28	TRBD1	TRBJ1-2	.	TGTGCCAGCAGAAAGGACAGGGCTCGGGGCTACACCTTC	CASRKDRARGYTF
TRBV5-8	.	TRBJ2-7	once	TGTGCCAGCAGCCCTCCGGACAGAGCCTACGAGCAGTACTTC	CASSPPDRAYEQYF
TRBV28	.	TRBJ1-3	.	TGTGCCAGCAGACTCCTGTTCGGGGGTGCATCTGGAAACACCATATATTTT	CASRLLFGGASGNTIYF
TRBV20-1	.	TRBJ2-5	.	TGCAGTGCTCTGCAGTCAGAGACCCAGTACTTC	CSALQSETQYF
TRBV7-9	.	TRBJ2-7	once	TGTGCCAGCAGCTTAGCGGGCACCAAGGGCGAGCAGTACTTC	CASSLAGTKGEQYF
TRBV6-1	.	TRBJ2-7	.	TGTGCCAGCAGTACGTACAGGGACGGCGAGCAGTACTTC	CASSTYRDGEQYF
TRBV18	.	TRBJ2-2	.	TGTGCCAGCTCACCACCTGGCGGCAGAACCGGGGAGCTGTTTTTT	CASSPPGGRTGELFF